A selection of T cell receptor beta chains follows, all from one sample in a study of shared clonotypes between healthy human individuals. Generated by immunoSEQ multiplex PCR, the TCRdb table keeps only in-frame clones and is missing some. The top ten clones hold 1.2% of a sample with roughly 1,800,000 clones, just under 95% of them seen once. Sequencing was done on a sample of naive CD8+ T cells sorted from blood. The receptors derive from a man aged 18 to 29 in good health. Both conserved end residues are part of each CDR3. The order of the fields is D gene, V gene, clone size, J gene, CDR3 DNA, CDR3 protein. The D gene is left open where the match is weak. Clone size is given for some rows only: seen once, a few or many times, or a class if the clone is expanded.

D: .; V: TRBV4-1; size: once; J: TRBJ1-2; DNA: TGCGCCAGCAGCCAAGATGAGGGATCCTCCTATGGCTACACCTTC; CDR3: CASSQDEGSSYGYTF
D: TRBD2; V: TRBV9; size: .; J: TRBJ2-2; DNA: TGTGCCAGCAGCGAACTAGCGGTCCTTAACACCGGGGAGCTGTTTTTT; CDR3: CASSELAVLNTGELFF
D: .; V: TRBV5-8; size: .; J: TRBJ2-5; DNA: TGTGCCAGCAGCTTGGAAAAGGACTTC; CDR3: CASSLEKDF
D: .; V: TRBV18; size: .; J: TRBJ1-5; DNA: TGTGCCAGCTCACCTACTCCACTGGGGGGGTCAAATCAGCCCCAGCATTTT; CDR3: CASSPTPLGGSNQPQHF
D: .; V: TRBV10-3; size: .; J: TRBJ2-3; DNA: TGTGCCATCACCCGAACCCCGGGCCTAGGACTCCAGAAGACAGATACGCAGTATTTT; CDR3: CAITRTPGLGLQKTDTQYF
D: TRBD2; V: TRBV4-1; size: .; J: TRBJ2-3; DNA: TGCGCCAGCAGCCAAGGCCCGGGGGGAGATACGCAGTATTTT; CDR3: CASSQGPGGDTQYF
D: .; V: TRBV4-3; size: .; J: TRBJ1-6; DNA: TGCGCCAGCAGCCAAGATCTTGTAGGGAATTCACCCCTCCACTTT; CDR3: CASSQDLVGNSPLHF
D: .; V: TRBV6-6; size: .; J: TRBJ2-7; DNA: TGTGCCAGCAGTTACCCCGCAGGGGCAATCTACGAGCAGTACTTC; CDR3: CASSYPAGAIYEQYF
D: TRBD2; V: TRBV27; size: .; J: TRBJ2-7; DNA: TGTGCCAGCAGTGATGGCCCCGGGACTAGCGGATTCTACGAGCAGTACTTC; CDR3: CASSDGPGTSGFYEQYF
D: .; V: TRBV27; size: .; J: TRBJ2-7; DNA: TGTGCCAGCAGTTTTTCTACAGAGAACTACGAGCAGTACTTC; CDR3: CASSFSTENYEQYF
D: TRBD1; V: TRBV7-9; size: .; J: TRBJ2-7; DNA: TGTGCCAGCAGCGATACGACAGGGAAAAGCTCCTACGAGCAGTACTTC; CDR3: CASSDTTGKSSYEQYF
D: TRBD1; V: TRBV27; size: .; J: TRBJ1-4; DNA: TGTGCCAGCAGTCCTGGACAGGGAGATGAAAAACTGTTTTTT; CDR3: CASSPGQGDEKLFF
D: .; V: TRBV6-6; size: once; J: TRBJ1-2; DNA: TGTGCCAGCAGTCCTACAGGGATCAACTATGGCTACACCTTC; CDR3: CASSPTGINYGYTF
D: TRBD2; V: TRBV10-3; size: .; J: TRBJ2-5; DNA: TGTGCCATCAGTGAGCCTACTTTGGGAGCGGGAATCAAGGAGACCCAGTACTTC; CDR3: CAISEPTLGAGIKETQYF
D: .; V: TRBV2; size: .; J: TRBJ2-7; DNA: TGTGCCAGCAGGGTGGGCGGGGAAGACTACGAGCAGTACTTC; CDR3: CASRVGGEDYEQYF
D: .; V: TRBV11-2; size: once; J: TRBJ1-2; DNA: TGTGCCAGCAGCTTAGAAGATTACTATGGCTACACCTTC; CDR3: CASSLEDYYGYTF
D: .; V: TRBV10-2; size: once; J: TRBJ2-2; DNA: TGCGCCAGCAGTGAGTCGGCAGGTAGTGGCACCGGGGAGCTGTTTTTT; CDR3: CASSESAGSGTGELFF
D: .; V: TRBV28; size: .; J: TRBJ1-5; DNA: TGTGCCAGCAAAAACCGGGGGTCGGCGGCCCAGCATTTT; CDR3: CASKNRGSAAQHF
D: TRBD1; V: TRBV2; size: .; J: TRBJ2-5; DNA: TGTGCCAGCAGTCACACCGGGACAGGGTTTGAAGAGACCCAGTACTTC; CDR3: CASSHTGTGFEETQYF
D: .; V: TRBV4-3; size: .; J: TRBJ2-1; DNA: TGCGCCAGCAGCCCCGGGCTAGCTGACTACAATGAGCAGTTCTTC; CDR3: CASSPGLADYNEQFF
D: .; V: TRBV13; size: .; J: TRBJ1-1; DNA: TGTGCCAGCAGCTATGGAACAGGGACTGAAGCTTTCTTT; CDR3: CASSYGTGTEAFF
D: .; V: TRBV15; size: .; J: TRBJ2-3; DNA: TGTGCCACCCAAGGCCTGGATACGCAGTATTTT; CDR3: CATQGLDTQYF
D: .; V: TRBV28; size: .; J: TRBJ2-1; DNA: TGTGCCAGCAGTCTAGCTTACAATGAGCAGTTCTTC; CDR3: CASSLAYNEQFF
D: TRBD2; V: TRBV7-8; size: .; J: TRBJ2-1; DNA: TGTGCCAGCAGCTTAGGTTCTGCGGGAGAAGGAGTAAATGAGCAGTTCTTC; CDR3: CASSLGSAGEGVNEQFF
D: TRBD1; V: TRBV19; size: .; J: TRBJ2-7; DNA: TGTGCCACCCTGGGACAGGGGACCTACGAGCAGTACTTC; CDR3: CATLGQGTYEQYF
D: TRBD1; V: TRBV9; size: .; J: TRBJ2-7; DNA: TGTGCCAGCAGCCCCACCGGGACAGCGACTATGGAGCAGTACTTC; CDR3: CASSPTGTATMEQYF
D: .; V: TRBV7-2; size: .; J: TRBJ2-7; DNA: TGTGCCAGCAGCGAACAGGGCTACTCCTACGAGCAGTACTTC; CDR3: CASSEQGYSYEQYF
D: TRBD1; V: TRBV9; size: .; J: TRBJ1-2; DNA: TGTGCCAGCAGCGCGGGGGGGACAGGCAACTATGGCTACACCTTC; CDR3: CASSAGGTGNYGYTF
D: TRBD1; V: TRBV27; size: once; J: TRBJ1-2; DNA: TGTGCCAGCAGCCTAGCAGGGGGAGATGGCTACACCTTC; CDR3: CASSLAGGDGYTF
D: TRBD1; V: TRBV27; size: .; J: TRBJ1-2; DNA: TGTGCCAGCACTTCATCGGACAGGGCGGTGTATGGCTACACCTTC; CDR3: CASTSSDRAVYGYTF
D: .; V: TRBV7-9; size: .; J: TRBJ2-3; DNA: TGTGCCAGCAGCTCCCGGGACTTTCACACAGATACGCAGTATTTT; CDR3: CASSSRDFHTDTQYF
D: TRBD2; V: TRBV5-4; size: .; J: TRBJ2-1; DNA: TGTGCCAGCAGCCCCGGGGTTGCACTAGCGGGAGGGCCGAGCAATGAGCAGTTCTTC; CDR3: CASSPGVALAGGPSNEQFF
D: TRBD1; V: TRBV5-1; size: .; J: TRBJ1-4; DNA: TGCGCCAGCAGCTCTGGACAGGGGAAGGAAAAACTGTTTTTT; CDR3: CASSSGQGKEKLFF
D: TRBD2; V: TRBV5-1; size: .; J: TRBJ2-3; DNA: TGCGCCAGCAGCTTGGACCTAGCGGGGGAGGAAGATACGCAGTATTTT; CDR3: CASSLDLAGEEDTQYF
D: .; V: TRBV4-1; size: .; J: TRBJ2-3; DNA: TGCGCCAGCAGCCAAGTCCCGGGAACAGATACGCAGTATTTT; CDR3: CASSQVPGTDTQYF
D: TRBD1; V: TRBV15; size: .; J: TRBJ1-6; DNA: TGTGCCACCAGCGGAGACAGGGGGCTAGGTTCACCCCTCCACTTT; CDR3: CATSGDRGLGSPLHF
D: .; V: TRBV5-1; size: .; J: TRBJ2-7; DNA: TGCGCCAGCAGCTTGGTCGCAGCCTCCTACGAGCAGTACTTC; CDR3: CASSLVAASYEQYF
D: .; V: TRBV27; size: .; J: TRBJ1-4; DNA: TGTGCCAGCAGACGCGGGGGGGATGGTGAAAAACTGTTTTTT; CDR3: CASRRGGDGEKLFF
D: TRBD2; V: TRBV13; size: .; J: TRBJ2-7; DNA: TGTGCCAGCAGCCCCGAGGGACTAGCGGGAGGAGTCTACGAGCAGTACTTC; CDR3: CASSPEGLAGGVYEQYF
D: .; V: TRBV29-1; size: .; J: TRBJ2-7; DNA: TGCAGCGTGATGGCAGGGGCTTTCGAGCAGTACTTC; CDR3: CSVMAGAFEQYF
D: .; V: TRBV25-1; size: .; J: TRBJ2-2; DNA: TGTGCCAGCAGTCCGACAGCGAACACCGGGGAGCTGTTTTTT; CDR3: CASSPTANTGELFF
D: TRBD2; V: TRBV6-1; size: .; J: TRBJ2-7; DNA: TGTGCCAGCAGTGAAGAGGGAGCGGGGGCCTTCTACGAGCAGTACTTC; CDR3: CASSEEGAGAFYEQYF
D: .; V: TRBV2; size: .; J: TRBJ2-1; DNA: TGTGCCAGCAGTGAAGCAGTAGGGGGGGGCTACTACAATGAGCAGTTCTTC; CDR3: CASSEAVGGGYYNEQFF
D: TRBD2; V: TRBV2; size: .; J: TRBJ2-3; DNA: TGTGCCAGCAGCGCCGCTAGCGGGGGGTCGTATACGCAGTATTTT; CDR3: CASSAASGGSYTQYF
D: .; V: TRBV5-1; size: .; J: TRBJ2-5; DNA: TGCGCCAGCAGCTCGACCCAAGAGACCCAGTACTTC; CDR3: CASSSTQETQYF
D: TRBD1; V: TRBV28; size: once; J: TRBJ2-2; DNA: TGTGCCAGCAGCCCTAGGGGGGCAGGGGGCATCGGGGAGCTGTTTTTT; CDR3: CASSPRGAGGIGELFF
D: .; V: TRBV7-9; size: once; J: TRBJ1-1; DNA: TGTGCCAGCAGCTTAGATCCGGCAGGGAACACTGAAGCTTTCTTT; CDR3: CASSLDPAGNTEAFF
D: .; V: TRBV27; size: .; J: TRBJ2-1; DNA: TGTGCCAGCAGTATCCTCGGGGCCATTAATGAGCAGTTCTTC; CDR3: CASSILGAINEQFF
D: TRBD1; V: TRBV28; size: .; J: TRBJ1-2; DNA: TGTGCCAGCAGTCGGGACAGGGCTGATGGCTACACCTTC; CDR3: CASSRDRADGYTF
D: .; V: TRBV11-2; size: .; J: TRBJ1-1; DNA: TGTGCCAGCAGCCCCTGGACTGGGGGTATGGGCACTGAAGCTTTCTTT; CDR3: CASSPWTGGMGTEAFF
D: .; V: TRBV11-2; size: .; J: TRBJ1-2; DNA: TGTGCCAGCAGTCCAGGGGAATTTGTGGATGGCTACACCTTC; CDR3: CASSPGEFVDGYTF